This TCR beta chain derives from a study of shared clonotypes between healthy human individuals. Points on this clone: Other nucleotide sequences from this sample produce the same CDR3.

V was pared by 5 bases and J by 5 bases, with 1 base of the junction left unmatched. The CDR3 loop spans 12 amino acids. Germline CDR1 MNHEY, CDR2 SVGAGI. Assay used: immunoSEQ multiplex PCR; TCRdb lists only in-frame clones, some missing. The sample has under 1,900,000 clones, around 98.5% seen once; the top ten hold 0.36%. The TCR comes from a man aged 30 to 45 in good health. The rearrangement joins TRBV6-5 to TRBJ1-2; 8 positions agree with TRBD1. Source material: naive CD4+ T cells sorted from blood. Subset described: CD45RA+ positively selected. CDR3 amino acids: CASSRTGYGYTF. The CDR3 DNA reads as TGTGCCAGCAGTCGGACAGGGTATGGCTACACCTTC.